This entry lists 17 T cell receptor beta chains sequenced from one sample in a study of blood T cell repertoires in COVID-19. The data were produced by immunoSEQ multiplex PCR, yet TCRdb's version contains in-frame clones alone and is incomplete. Of around 250,000 clones in the sample, 80% to 90% are singletons; the top ten hold approximately 5.4%. Sequencing was done on a sample of peripheral blood. The receptors here all came from an elderly man with acute or convalescent COVID-19.

The V call is TRBV7-9, the J call TRBJ1-1; possible D gene TRBD1, 5 bases. The germline gives CDR1 SEHNR, CDR2 FQNEAQ (reference sequence). V lost 1 base to trimming and J lost 4 bases, with 13 bases between them. The CDR3 spans 15 residues. The CDR3 sequence is CASSLGAGVGTEAFF. CDR3 bases: TGTGCCAGCAGCTTAGGAGCGGGGGTCGGCACTGAAGCTTTCTTT.

Here the CDR3 DNA reads TGTGCCACCCTCGGGACAGGGGTTGATGGCTACACCTTC. Its protein is CATLGTGVDGYTF. The chain employs TRBV2 and TRBJ1-2, with 10 bases aligning to TRBD1. J was trimmed by 6 bases and V by 10 bases; bases with no gene match: 8. The CDR3 runs to 13 residues. Per germline, CDR1 SNHLY and CDR2 FYNNEI.

This clone showed up just once. V usage is TRBV25-1 and J usage is TRBJ1-6; 7 positions match TRBD1. V dropped 1 base and J dropped 8; count of bases not matched to a gene: 5. This CDR3 has 15 amino acids. Germline loops: CDR1 MGHDK, CDR2 SYGVNS. CDR3 loop: CASSESAGGDSPLHF. In DNA, the CDR3 is TGTGCCAGCAGTGAATCCGCAGGGGGAGATTCACCCCTCCACTTT.

This sequence joins TRBV28 and TRBJ2-1; D may be TRBD2 (5 bases). The CDR3 sequence is 16 residues long. V lost 6 bases and J lost 1, with 16 bases in between. CDR1 and CDR2 (germline): MDHEN, SYDVKM. DNA of the CDR3: TGTGCCAGCAGCTCAGTCGGAGGCGGTTCCTACAATGAGCAGTTCTTC. Its protein product is CASSSVGGGSYNEQFF.

This rearrangement joins TRBV13 to TRBJ2-7; D gene unclear. CDR1 PRHDT and CDR2 FYEKMQ come from the germline V gene (reference sequence). The CDR3 is 14 amino acids. V was shortened by 2 bases and J by 1 base, with 9 bases between the two germline ends. The CDR3 region has the DNA TGTGCCAGCAGCTTACAAATTAGATCCTACGAGCAGTACTTC. Its protein is CASSLQIRSYEQYF.

This sequence joins TRBV19 and TRBJ2-7; 7 nucleotides align to TRBD1. Looked up from germline, CDR1 is LNHDA and CDR2 is SQIVND (reference sequence). The junction had 6 bases not matched to a gene; V was cut back by 4 bases and J by 0 bases. CDR3 length: 15 amino acids. CDR3 region: CASSRTGLLSYEQYF. CDR3 in DNA: TGTGCCAGTAGTAGGACAGGACTCCTCTCCTACGAGCAGTACTTC.

The chain joins TRBV5-8 to TRBJ2-1, with D possibly being TRBD2 (6 bases). The CDR3 totals 17 residues. Germline-derived CDR1 and CDR2 are SGHTS and YDEGEE. The V end lost 0 bases, the J end lost 2 bases, and 15 bases lay between the germline ends. CDR3 DNA sequence: TGTGCCAGCAGCTTGGGTCGTGGGACTTTCACCTACAATGAGCAGTTCTTC. Protein product: CASSLGRGTFTYNEQFF.

V is TRBV21-1 and J is TRBJ2-1; the tabulated D call, TRBD2, remains unverified against the DNA. TRBV21-1 has pseudogene status. The CDR3 loop spans 15 amino acids. CDR3 bases: TGTGCCCGAGGGAATGGGACTGATTCCTACAATGAGCAGTTCTTC. Protein sequence: CARGNGTDSYNEQFF.

The chain uses TRBV29-1 and TRBJ2-7, with TRBD2 matching over 12 bases. The CDR3 has 13 amino acids. Germline V gives CDR1 SQVTM, CDR2 ANQGSEA. Trimming at V came to 5 bases and at J to 3 bases, leaving 2 bases not matched to a gene. The DNA for the CDR3 is TGCAGCGTTCTAGCGGGGGGGCTCTACGAGCAGTACTTC. The encoded protein is CSVLAGGLYEQYF.

This chain connects TRBV19 to TRBJ1-5; a weak D match, TRBD1 (5 bases). Germline CDR1 is LNHDA and CDR2 is SQIVND (reference sequence). The CDR3 has 14 amino acids. Trimming stripped 5 bases from V and 4 bases from J, with 12 bases between. In nucleotides, the CDR3 is TGTGCCAGTAGTTGGCAGGGAGGAAATCAGCCCCAGCATTTT. This gives the protein CASSWQGGNQPQHF.

This clone occurred a few times. The chain has TRBV10-3 and TRBJ2-1; D gene unclear. V was trimmed by 5 bases and J by 5 bases, leaving 4 bases between them. CDR1 is ENHRY and CDR2 is SYGVKD in the germline V gene. This CDR3 is 11 amino acids long. The CDR3 protein is CAISTDNEQFF. The CDR3 DNA sequence: TGTGCCATCAGTACGGACAATGAGCAGTTCTTC.

This chain connects TRBV3-1 (or the pseudogene TRBV3-2) to TRBJ2-5; 7 bases align to TRBD1. V lost 3 bases and J lost 2; bases outside the gene matches: 9. Germline CDR1 reads LGHDT; CDR2 reads YNNKEL (reference sequence). The CDR3 has 16 amino acids. The CDR3 reads CASSHYTGTVQETQYF. The CDR3 nucleotides read TGTGCCAGCAGCCACTACACCGGGACAGTACAAGAGACCCAGTACTTC.

The CDR3 sequence: CASSQAGRRPHRQYF. CDR3 nucleotide sequence: TGTGCCAGCAGCCAAGCTGGCAGGCGCCCGCATAGGCAGTACTTC. The V and J genes are TRBV3-1 (or the pseudogene TRBV3-2) and TRBJ2-7; D gene unclear. CDR3 length: 15 residues. Trimming removed 1 base from V and 9 bases from J, with 19 bases in between. From germline, CDR1 is LGHDT and CDR2 YNNKEL (reference sequence).

J is TRBJ2-3 and V is TRBV4-2, with 7 bases that match TRBD1. The CDR3 has 16 amino acids. V lost 0 bases, J lost 4 bases, and 7 bases stayed unmatched. Germline V gene data show CDR1 as LGHNA and CDR2 as YNFKEQ. CDR3: CASSQDGSGGADTQYF. CDR3 sequence (DNA): TGTGCCAGCAGCCAAGATGGGTCAGGGGGAGCAGATACGCAGTATTTT.

The gene calls are TRBV5-8 and TRBJ2-3; 8 positions match TRBD2. The trim removed 0 bases at V and 4 bases at J, leaving 4 bases unmatched. The germline CDR1 and CDR2 sequences are SGHTS and YDEGEE. The CDR3 runs 15 residues. For the CDR3, the DNA is TGTGCCAGCAGCTTGGCCCTCGGGAGGGCAGATACGCAGTATTTT. This sequence encodes CASSLALGRADTQYF.

The rearrangement links TRBV19 to TRBJ2-3; D not certain. V was trimmed by 6 bases and J by 6 bases, leaving 10 bases between them. Germline CDR1 is LNHDA and CDR2 is SQIVND (reference sequence). The CDR3 contains 12 residues. The DNA of the CDR3 is TGTGCCAGTAGGAGGATTGGGGATACGCAGTATTTT. It encodes CASRRIGDTQYF.

V usage is TRBV19 and J usage is TRBJ2-7, with D possibly TRBD1 on 6 matching bases. The V and J ends lost 6 bases and 1 base respectively, with 10 bases between them. The CDR3 runs 13 residues. The germline V gene has CDR1 LNHDA and CDR2 SQIVND (reference sequence). In DNA form, the CDR3 reads TGTGCCAGTAGCCTGGGGGCGTCCTACGAGCAGTACTTC. It codes for CASSLGASYEQYF. Variable domain in full (rest from reference TRBV19 and TRBJ2-7): DGGITQSPKYLFRKEGQNVTLSCEQNLNHDAMYWYRQDPGQGLRLIYYSQIVNDFQKGDIAEGYSVSREKKESFPLTVTSAQKNPTAFYLCASSLGASYEQYFGPGTRLTVT.